The 13 T cell receptor beta chains given below trace back to one sample, sequenced in a study of blood T cell repertoires in COVID-19. Profiling relied on immunoSEQ multiplex PCR, and the TCRdb table lists in-frame clones only, not all of them. The table records fewer than 200,000 clones, roughly nine tenths of them present only once. Sample: PBMCs or T cells enriched from blood (not recorded which). The receptors originated from a human donor with acute COVID-19. The donor label of this sample is uncertain.

The sample holds one count of this clone. The CDR3 is CASGLTGNQPQHF. DNA for the CDR3: TGTGCCAGTGGATTGACGGGGAATCAGCCCCAGCATTTT. The chain joins TRBV28 to TRBJ1-5; D uncertain. Germline V lookup: CDR1 MDHEN, CDR2 SYDVKM. Trimming pared 9 bases from V and 4 bases from J, leaving 13 bases between. This CDR3 contains 13 residues.

The CDR3 is CASSLRGWGVTEAFF. Here the CDR3 DNA reads TGTGCCAGCAGTTTAAGAGGTTGGGGGGTCACTGAAGCTTTCTTT. This chain connects TRBV27 to TRBJ1-1; a weak D match, TRBD1 (5 bases). The germline CDR1 and CDR2 sequences are MNHEY and SMNVEV (reference sequence). The CDR3 has 15 residues. V was shortened by 2 bases and J by 4 bases, with 14 bases between the two germline ends.

The rearrangement joins TRBV7-2 to TRBJ1-1; 9 nucleotides align to TRBD1. From germline, CDR1 is SGHTA and CDR2 FQGNSA. Trimming cost V 5 bases and J 5 bases; bases outside gene matches: 9. The CDR3 totals 15 residues. CDR3 nucleotides: TGTGCCAGCAGCCTTGCCGGGACAGGGATGACTGAAGCTTTCTTT. Protein product: CASSLAGTGMTEAFF.

This sequence joins TRBV27 and TRBJ2-1, with TRBD1 matching 8 bases. This CDR3 comprises 14 residues. J lost 4 bases, V lost 4 bases, and 3 bases had no gene match. The V gene's germline CDR1 is MNHEY and CDR2 SMNVEV (reference sequence). The CDR3 reads CASSWGQAYNEQFF. CDR3 nucleotides: TGTGCCAGCAGTTGGGGACAGGCATACAATGAGCAGTTCTTC.

This sequence joins TRBV7-8 and TRBJ2-2; TRBD1 matches 7 bases. The germline V gene has CDR1 SGHVS and CDR2 FQNEAQ. V lost 4 bases and J lost 0; bases outside the gene matches: 2. CDR3 length: 15 residues. The CDR3 DNA follows: TGTGCCAGCAGCTGGGGGACAGCGAACACCGGGGAGCTGTTTTTT. This sequence encodes CASSWGTANTGELFF.

The chain is built from TRBV4-3 and TRBJ2-7; 9 positions match TRBD1. Germline V gene lookup returns CDR1 LGHNA and CDR2 YSLEER. This CDR3 is 16 amino acids long. The trim removed 3 bases at V and 0 bases at J, leaving 6 bases unmatched. DNA for the CDR3: TGCGCCAGCAGCCAGGACCGGGACAGGGCCTCCTACGAGCAGTACTTC. Its translation: CASSQDRDRASYEQYF.

This clone showed up just once. The chain carries TRBV5-1 and TRBJ1-4, with D possibly TRBD1 on 6 matching bases. Germline loops: CDR1 SGHRS, CDR2 YFSETQ. V was pared by 4 bases and J by 0 bases, with 16 bases between. This CDR3 spans 17 amino acids. CDR3 sequence: CASSPTTGIATNEKLFF. CDR3 in DNA: TGCGCCAGCAGCCCCACAACAGGGATTGCAACTAATGAAAAACTGTTTTTT.

The J gene is TRBJ1-4, the V gene TRBV6-5; 8 bases agree with TRBD1. From germline, CDR1 is MNHEY and CDR2 SVGAGI. V was clipped by 8 bases and J by 8 bases; unmatched bases: 7. The CDR3 contains 13 residues. Written as DNA, the CDR3 is TGTGCCAGCTCCGGGACAGGTTGGGAAAAACTGTTTTTT. This codes for CASSGTGWEKLFF.

The chain combines TRBV6-5 with TRBJ1-5; weak D call: TRBD1 (5 bases). The germline CDR1 and CDR2 sequences are MNHEY and SVGAGI. This CDR3 comprises 15 residues. V was trimmed by 4 bases and J by 4 bases, leaving 14 bases between them. CDR3 in amino acids: CASSSVFQGNQPQHF. CDR3 coding DNA: TGTGCCAGCAGTTCCGTCTTTCAGGGTAATCAGCCCCAGCATTTT.

The chain joins TRBV6-1 to TRBJ2-3, with 11 bases lining up with TRBD2. Germline V lookup: CDR1 MNHNS, CDR2 SASEGT. With 2 bases clipped from V and 4 bases from J, the junction kept 5 bases outside the gene matches. The CDR3 runs 16 residues. This chain's CDR3 is CASSELAGGRADTQYF. As DNA, the CDR3 is TGTGCCAGCAGTGAATTAGCGGGGGGGCGGGCAGATACGCAGTATTTT.

The chain recombines TRBV19 with TRBJ1-1; no definite D call. This CDR3 is built from 14 residues. Germline V gene data show CDR1 as LNHDA and CDR2 as SQIVND (reference sequence). The V gene lost 1 base and the J gene lost 0 bases, with 6 bases spanning the gap. The CDR3 DNA reads TGTGCCAGTAGTATAGGAAGCATGAACACTGAAGCTTTCTTT. Residues: CASSIGSMNTEAFF.

This chain links TRBV7-6 with TRBJ2-1; 11 nucleotides agree with TRBD2. The CDR3 contains 14 residues. In germline, CDR1 is SGHVS, CDR2 FNYEAQ. CDR3 nucleotides: TGTGCGACCGGGGGGACTAGCGGCTACAATGAGCAGTTCTTC. Translation: CATGGTSGYNEQFF.

The chain combines TRBV30 with TRBJ1-6; 8 bases align to TRBD1. J lost 5 bases, V lost 3 bases, and 6 bases had no gene match. The CDR3 extends over 15 amino acids. Per germline, CDR1 GTSNPN and CDR2 SVGIG (reference sequence). The CDR3 region has the DNA TGTGCCTGGAGCCCGGACAGGGCCCATAATTCACCCCTCCACTTT. Protein: CAWSPDRAHNSPLHF. Using reference TRBV30 and TRBJ1-6 for the parts outside the CDR3, the full variable domain is SQTIHQWPATLVQPVGSPLSLECTVEGTSNPNLYWYRQAAGRGLQLLFYSVGIGQISSEVPQNLSASRPQDRQFILSSKKLLLSDSGFYLCAWSPDRAHNSPLHFGNGTRLTVT.